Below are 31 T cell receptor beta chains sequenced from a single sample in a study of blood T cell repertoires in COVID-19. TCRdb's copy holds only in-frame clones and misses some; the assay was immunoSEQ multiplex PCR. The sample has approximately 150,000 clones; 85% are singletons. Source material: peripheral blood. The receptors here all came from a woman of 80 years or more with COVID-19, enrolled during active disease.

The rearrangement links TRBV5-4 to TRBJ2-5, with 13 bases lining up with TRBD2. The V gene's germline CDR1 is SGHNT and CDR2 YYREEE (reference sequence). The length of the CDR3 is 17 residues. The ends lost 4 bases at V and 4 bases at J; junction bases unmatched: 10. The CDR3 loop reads CASSRDGTSGTGETQYF. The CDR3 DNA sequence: TGTGCCAGCAGCCGCGATGGGACTAGCGGGACGGGAGAGACCCAGTACTTC. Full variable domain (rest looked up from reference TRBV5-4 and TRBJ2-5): ETGVTQSPTHLIKTRGQQVTLRCSSQSGHNTVSWYQQALGQGPQFIFQYYREEENGRGNFPPRFSGLQFPNYSSELNVNALELDDSALYLCASSRDGTSGTGETQYFGPGTRLLVL.

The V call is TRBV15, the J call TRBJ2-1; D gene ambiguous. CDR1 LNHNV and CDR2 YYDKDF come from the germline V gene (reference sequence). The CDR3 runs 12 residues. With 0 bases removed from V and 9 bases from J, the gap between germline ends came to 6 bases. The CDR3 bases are TGTGCCACCAGCAGAGATCTCGGTGAGCAGTTCTTC. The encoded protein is CATSRDLGEQFF.

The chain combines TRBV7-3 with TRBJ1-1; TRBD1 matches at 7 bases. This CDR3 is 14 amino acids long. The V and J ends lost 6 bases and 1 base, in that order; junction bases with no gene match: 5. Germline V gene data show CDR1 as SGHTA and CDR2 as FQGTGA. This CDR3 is CASRQAGGNTEAFF. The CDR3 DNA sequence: TGTGCCAGCAGGCAAGCAGGGGGGAACACTGAAGCTTTCTTT.

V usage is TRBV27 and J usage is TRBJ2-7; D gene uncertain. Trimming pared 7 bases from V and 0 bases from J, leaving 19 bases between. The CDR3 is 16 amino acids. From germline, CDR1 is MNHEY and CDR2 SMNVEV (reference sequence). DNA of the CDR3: TGTGCCAGCAAACCACGCCATACAAGAGGCTCCTACGAGCAGTACTTC. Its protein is CASKPRHTRGSYEQYF.

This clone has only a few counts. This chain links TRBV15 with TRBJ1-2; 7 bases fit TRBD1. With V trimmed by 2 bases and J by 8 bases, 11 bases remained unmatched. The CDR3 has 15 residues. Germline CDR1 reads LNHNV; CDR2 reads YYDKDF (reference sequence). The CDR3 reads CATSRQFGQAYGYTF. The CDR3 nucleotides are TGTGCCACCAGCAGACAATTCGGACAGGCCTACGGCTACACCTTC. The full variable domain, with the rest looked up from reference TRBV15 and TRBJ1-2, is DAMVIQNPRYQVTQFGKPVTLSCSQTLNHNVMYWYQQKSSQAPKLLFHYYDKDFNNEADTPDNFQSRRPNTSFCFLDIRSPGLGDTAMYLCATSRQFGQAYGYTFGSGTRLTVV.

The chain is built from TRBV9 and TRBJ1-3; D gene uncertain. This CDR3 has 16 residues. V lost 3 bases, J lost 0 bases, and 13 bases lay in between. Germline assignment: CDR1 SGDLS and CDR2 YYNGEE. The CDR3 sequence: CASSASLSSSGNTIYF. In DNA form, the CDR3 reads TGTGCCAGCAGCGCCTCGCTCTCTAGCTCTGGAAACACCATATATTTT.

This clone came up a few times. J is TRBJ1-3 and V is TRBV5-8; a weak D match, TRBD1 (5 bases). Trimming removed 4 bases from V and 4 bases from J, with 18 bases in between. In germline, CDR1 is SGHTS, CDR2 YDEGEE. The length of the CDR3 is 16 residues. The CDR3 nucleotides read TGTGCCAGCAGCCGTGGCGGGGGGGGACTCGGAAACACCATATATTTT. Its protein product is CASSRGGGGLGNTIYF.

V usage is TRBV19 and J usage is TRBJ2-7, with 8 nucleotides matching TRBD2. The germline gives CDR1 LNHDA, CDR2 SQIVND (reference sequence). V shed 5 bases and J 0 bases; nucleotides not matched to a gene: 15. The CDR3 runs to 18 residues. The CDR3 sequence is CASSASGSGFASSYEQYF. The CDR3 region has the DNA TGTGCCAGTAGTGCTAGCGGGTCGGGATTTGCCAGCTCCTACGAGCAGTACTTC.

Here the CDR3 DNA reads TGTGCCAGCAGCCCAAGACAGGGCGACACTGAAGCTTTCTTT. Its protein is CASSPRQGDTEAFF. The chain couples TRBV3-1 (or the pseudogene TRBV3-2) to TRBJ1-1; TRBD1 aligns across 7 bases. Germline assignment: CDR1 LGHDT and CDR2 YNNKEL (reference sequence). The V and J ends lost 4 bases and 3 bases, in that order; junction bases with no gene match: 5. This CDR3 comprises 14 residues.

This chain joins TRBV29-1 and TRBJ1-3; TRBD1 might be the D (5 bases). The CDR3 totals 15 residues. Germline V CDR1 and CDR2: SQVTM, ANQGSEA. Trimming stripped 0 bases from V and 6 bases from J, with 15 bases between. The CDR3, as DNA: TGCAGCGTTGAAGATCGGGGGTCCCCTCTAAACACCATATATTTT. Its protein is CSVEDRGSPLNTIYF.

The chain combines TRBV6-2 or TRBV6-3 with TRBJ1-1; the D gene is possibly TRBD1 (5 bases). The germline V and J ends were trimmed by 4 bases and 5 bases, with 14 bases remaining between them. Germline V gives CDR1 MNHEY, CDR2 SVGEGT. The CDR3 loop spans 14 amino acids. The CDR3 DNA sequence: TGTGCCAGCAGTTCCCGAGCCGGGGGGACTGAAGCTTTCTTT. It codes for CASSSRAGGTEAFF.

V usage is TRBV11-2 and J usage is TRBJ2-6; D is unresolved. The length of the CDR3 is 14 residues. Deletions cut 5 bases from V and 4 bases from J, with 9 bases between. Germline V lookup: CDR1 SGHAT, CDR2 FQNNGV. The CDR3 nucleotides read TGTGCCAGCAGCCATAACTCAGGGGCCAACGTCCTGACTTTC. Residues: CASSHNSGANVLTF.

CDR3 protein: CASSLRPLEDNEQFF. CDR3 nucleotides: TGTGCCAGCAGCCTCAGACCCCTGGAGGACAATGAGCAGTTCTTC. The chain combines TRBV11-2 with TRBJ2-1, with D possibly matching TRBD2 (5 bases). Germline assignment: CDR1 SGHAT and CDR2 FQNNGV. The CDR3 has 15 residues. V lost 5 bases, J lost 5 bases, and 16 bases lay in between.

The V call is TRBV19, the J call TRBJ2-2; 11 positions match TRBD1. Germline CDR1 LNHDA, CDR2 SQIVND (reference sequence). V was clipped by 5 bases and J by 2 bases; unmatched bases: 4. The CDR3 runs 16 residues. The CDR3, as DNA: TGTGCCAGTAGTGGACAGGGGGCGGTTAACACCGGGGAGCTGTTTTTT. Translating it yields CASSGQGAVNTGELFF.

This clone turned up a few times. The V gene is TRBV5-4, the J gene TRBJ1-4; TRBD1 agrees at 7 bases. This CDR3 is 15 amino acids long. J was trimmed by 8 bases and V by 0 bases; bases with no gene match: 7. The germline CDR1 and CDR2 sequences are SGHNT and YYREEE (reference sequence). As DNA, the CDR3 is TGTGCCAGCAGCTTGGCGGAAAGGGGGCAAGAAAAACTGTTTTTT. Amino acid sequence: CASSLAERGQEKLFF.

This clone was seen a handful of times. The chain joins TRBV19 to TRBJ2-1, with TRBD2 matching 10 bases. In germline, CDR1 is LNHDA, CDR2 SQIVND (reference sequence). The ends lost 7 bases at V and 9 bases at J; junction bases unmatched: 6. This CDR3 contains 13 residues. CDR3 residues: CASMERGGSEQFF. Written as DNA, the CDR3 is TGTGCCAGTATGGAGCGGGGGGGAAGTGAGCAGTTCTTC. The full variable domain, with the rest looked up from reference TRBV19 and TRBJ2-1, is DGGITQSPKYLFRKEGQNVTLSCEQNLNHDAMYWYRQDPGQGLRLIYYSQIVNDFQKGDIAEGYSVSREKKESFPLTVTSAQKNPTAFYLCASMERGGSEQFFGPGTRLTVL.

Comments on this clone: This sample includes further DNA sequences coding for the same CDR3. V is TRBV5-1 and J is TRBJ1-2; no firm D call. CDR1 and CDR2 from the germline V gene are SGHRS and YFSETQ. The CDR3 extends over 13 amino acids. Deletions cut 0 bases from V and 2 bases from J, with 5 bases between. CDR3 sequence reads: CASSLGGNYGYTF. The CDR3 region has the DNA TGCGCCAGCAGCTTGGGAGGGAACTATGGCTACACCTTC.

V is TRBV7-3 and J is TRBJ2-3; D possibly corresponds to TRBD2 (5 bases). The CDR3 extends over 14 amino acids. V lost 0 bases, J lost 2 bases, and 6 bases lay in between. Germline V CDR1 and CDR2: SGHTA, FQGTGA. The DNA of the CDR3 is TGTGCCAGCAGCTTAACTAGCGCCACAGATACGCAGTATTTT. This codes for CASSLTSATDTQYF.

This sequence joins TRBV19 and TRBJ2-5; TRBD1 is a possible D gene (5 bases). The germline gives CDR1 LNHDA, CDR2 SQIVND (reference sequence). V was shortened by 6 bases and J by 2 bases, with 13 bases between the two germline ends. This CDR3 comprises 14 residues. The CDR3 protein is CASSPGANQETQYF. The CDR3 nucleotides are TGTGCCAGTAGCCCTGGGGCTAATCAAGAGACCCAGTACTTC.

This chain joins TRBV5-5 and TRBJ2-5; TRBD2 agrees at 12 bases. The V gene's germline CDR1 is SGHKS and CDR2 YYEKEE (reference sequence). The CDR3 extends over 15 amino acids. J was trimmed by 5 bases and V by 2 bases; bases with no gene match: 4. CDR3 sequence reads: CASSFGTSGLETQYF. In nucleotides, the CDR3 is TGTGCCAGCAGCTTCGGGACTAGCGGGTTGGAGACCCAGTACTTC.

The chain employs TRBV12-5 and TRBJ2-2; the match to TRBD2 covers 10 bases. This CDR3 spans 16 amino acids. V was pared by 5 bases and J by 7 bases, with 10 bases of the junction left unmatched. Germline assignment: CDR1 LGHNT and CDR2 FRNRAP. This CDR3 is CASGPGTSALGGELFF. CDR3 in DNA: TGTGCTAGTGGTCCCGGGACTAGCGCCCTCGGCGGGGAGCTGTTTTTT.

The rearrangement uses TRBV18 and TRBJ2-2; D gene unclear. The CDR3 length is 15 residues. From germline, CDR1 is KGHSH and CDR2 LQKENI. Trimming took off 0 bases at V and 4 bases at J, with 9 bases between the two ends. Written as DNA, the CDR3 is TGTGCCAGCTCACCACCTTCGCCGGGCACCGGGGAGCTGTTTTTT. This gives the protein CASSPPSPGTGELFF.

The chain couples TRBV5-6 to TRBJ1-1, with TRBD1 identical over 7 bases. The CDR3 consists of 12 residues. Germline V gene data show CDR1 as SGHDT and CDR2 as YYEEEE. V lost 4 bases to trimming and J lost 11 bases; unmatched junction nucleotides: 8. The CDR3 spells CASSLTGYEAFF. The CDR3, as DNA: TGTGCCAGCAGCCTGACAGGGTATGAGGCTTTCTTT.

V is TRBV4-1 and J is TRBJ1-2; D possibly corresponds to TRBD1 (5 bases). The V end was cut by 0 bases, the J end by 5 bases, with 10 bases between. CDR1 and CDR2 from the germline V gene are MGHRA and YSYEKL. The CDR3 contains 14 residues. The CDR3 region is CASSQDSGLYGYTF. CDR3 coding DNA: TGCGCCAGCAGCCAAGATTCAGGGCTATATGGCTACACCTTC.

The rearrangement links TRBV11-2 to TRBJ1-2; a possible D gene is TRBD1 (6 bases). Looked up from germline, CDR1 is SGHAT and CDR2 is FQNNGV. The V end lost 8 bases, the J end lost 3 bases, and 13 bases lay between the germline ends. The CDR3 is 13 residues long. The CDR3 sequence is CASPGGADYGYTF. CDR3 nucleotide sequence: TGTGCCAGCCCCGGGGGGGCGGACTATGGCTACACCTTC.

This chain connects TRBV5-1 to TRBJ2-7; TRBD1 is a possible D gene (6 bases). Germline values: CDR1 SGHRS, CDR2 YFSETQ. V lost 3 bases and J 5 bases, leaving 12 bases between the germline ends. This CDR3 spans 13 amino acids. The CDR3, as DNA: TGCGCCAGCAGCTCCACAGGGATTCACGAGCAGTACTTC. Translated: CASSSTGIHEQYF.

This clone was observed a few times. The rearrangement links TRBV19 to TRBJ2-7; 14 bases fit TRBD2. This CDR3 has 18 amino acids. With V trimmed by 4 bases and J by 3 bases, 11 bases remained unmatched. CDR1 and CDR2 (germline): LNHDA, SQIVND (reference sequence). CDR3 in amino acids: CASSRGTSGSFPGYEQYF. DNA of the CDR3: TGTGCCAGTAGTAGGGGGACTAGCGGGAGTTTCCCCGGCTACGAGCAGTACTTC.

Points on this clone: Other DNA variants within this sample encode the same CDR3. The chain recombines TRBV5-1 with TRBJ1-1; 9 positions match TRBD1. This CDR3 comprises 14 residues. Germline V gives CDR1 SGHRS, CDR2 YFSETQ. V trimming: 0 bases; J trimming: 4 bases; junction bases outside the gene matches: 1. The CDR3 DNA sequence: TGCGCCAGCAGCTTGGGACAGGGGGTCACTGAAGCTTTCTTT. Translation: CASSLGQGVTEAFF.

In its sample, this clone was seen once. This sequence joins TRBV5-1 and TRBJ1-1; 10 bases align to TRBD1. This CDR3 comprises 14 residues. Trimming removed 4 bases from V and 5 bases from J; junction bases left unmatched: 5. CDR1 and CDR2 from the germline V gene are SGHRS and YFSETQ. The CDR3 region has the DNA TGCGCCAGCAGCAGGGACAGGGGAGTAACTGAAGCTTTCTTT. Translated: CASSRDRGVTEAFF.

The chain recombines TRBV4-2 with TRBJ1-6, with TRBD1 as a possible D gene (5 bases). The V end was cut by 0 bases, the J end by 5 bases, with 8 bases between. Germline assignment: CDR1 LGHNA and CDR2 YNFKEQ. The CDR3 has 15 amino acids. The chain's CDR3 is CASSQDGGDNSPLHF. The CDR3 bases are TGTGCCAGCAGCCAAGATGGAGGGGATAATTCACCCCTCCACTTT.

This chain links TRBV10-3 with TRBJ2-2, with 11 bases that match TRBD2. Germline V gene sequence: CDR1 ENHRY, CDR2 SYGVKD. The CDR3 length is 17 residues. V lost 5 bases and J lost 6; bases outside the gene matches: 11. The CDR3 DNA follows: TGTGCCATCAGTCTTTCAAATAGCGGGGGGGCAGCCGGGGAGCTGTTTTTT. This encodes CAISLSNSGGAAGELFF.